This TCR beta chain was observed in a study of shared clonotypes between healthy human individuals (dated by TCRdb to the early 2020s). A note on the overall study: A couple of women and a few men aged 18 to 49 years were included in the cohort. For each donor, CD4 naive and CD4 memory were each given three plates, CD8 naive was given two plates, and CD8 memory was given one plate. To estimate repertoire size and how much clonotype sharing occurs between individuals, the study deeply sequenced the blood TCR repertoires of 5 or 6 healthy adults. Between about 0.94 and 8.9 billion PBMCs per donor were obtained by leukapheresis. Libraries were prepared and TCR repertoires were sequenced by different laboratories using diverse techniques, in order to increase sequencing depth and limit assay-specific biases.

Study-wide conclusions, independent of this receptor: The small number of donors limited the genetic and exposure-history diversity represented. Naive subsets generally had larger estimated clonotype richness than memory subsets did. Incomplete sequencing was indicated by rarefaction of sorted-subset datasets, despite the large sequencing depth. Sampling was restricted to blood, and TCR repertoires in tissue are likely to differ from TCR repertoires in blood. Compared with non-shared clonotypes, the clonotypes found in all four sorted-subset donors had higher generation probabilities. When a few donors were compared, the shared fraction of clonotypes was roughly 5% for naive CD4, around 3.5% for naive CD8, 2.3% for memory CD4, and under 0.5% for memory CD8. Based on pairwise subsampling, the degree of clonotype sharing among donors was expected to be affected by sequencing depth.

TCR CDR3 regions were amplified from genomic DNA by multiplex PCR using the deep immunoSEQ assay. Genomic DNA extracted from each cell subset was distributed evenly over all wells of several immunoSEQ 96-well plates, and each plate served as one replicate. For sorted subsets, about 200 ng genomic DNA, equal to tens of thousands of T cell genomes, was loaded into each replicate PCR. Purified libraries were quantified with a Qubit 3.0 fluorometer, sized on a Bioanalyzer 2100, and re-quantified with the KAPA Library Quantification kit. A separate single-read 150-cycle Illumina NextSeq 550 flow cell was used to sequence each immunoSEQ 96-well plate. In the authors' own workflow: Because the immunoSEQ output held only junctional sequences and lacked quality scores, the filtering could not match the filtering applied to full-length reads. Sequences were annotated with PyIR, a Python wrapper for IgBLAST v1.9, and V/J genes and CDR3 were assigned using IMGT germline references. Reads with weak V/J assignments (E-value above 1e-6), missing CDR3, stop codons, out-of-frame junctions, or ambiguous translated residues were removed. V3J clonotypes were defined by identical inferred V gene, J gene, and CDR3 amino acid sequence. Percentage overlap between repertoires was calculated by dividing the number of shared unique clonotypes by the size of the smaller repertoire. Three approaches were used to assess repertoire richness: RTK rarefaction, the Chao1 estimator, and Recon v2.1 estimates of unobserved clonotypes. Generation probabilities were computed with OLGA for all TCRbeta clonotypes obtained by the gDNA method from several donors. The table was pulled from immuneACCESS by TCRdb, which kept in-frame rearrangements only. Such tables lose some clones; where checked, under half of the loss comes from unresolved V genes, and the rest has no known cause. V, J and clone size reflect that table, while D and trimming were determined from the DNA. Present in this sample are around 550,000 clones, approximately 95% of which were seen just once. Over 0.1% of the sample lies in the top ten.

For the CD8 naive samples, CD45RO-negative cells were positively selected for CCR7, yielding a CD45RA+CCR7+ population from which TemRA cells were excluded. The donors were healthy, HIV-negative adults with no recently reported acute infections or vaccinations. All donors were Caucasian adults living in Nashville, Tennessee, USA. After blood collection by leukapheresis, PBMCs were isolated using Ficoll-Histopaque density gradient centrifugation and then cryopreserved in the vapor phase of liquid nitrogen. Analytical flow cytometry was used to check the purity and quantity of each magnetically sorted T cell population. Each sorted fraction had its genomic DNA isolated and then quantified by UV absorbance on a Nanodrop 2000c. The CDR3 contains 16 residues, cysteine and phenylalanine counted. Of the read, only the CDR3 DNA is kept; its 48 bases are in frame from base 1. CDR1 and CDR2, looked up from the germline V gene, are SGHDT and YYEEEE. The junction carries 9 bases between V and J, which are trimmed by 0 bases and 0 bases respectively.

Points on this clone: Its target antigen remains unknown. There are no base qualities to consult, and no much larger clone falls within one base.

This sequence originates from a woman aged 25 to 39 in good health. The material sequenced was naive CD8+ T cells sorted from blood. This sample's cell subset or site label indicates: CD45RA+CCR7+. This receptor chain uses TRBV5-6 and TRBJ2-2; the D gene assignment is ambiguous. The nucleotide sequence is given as TGTGCCAGCAGCTTGGAGCGCAGCTCGAACACCGGGGAGCTGTTTTTT. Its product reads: CASSLERSSNTGELFF.